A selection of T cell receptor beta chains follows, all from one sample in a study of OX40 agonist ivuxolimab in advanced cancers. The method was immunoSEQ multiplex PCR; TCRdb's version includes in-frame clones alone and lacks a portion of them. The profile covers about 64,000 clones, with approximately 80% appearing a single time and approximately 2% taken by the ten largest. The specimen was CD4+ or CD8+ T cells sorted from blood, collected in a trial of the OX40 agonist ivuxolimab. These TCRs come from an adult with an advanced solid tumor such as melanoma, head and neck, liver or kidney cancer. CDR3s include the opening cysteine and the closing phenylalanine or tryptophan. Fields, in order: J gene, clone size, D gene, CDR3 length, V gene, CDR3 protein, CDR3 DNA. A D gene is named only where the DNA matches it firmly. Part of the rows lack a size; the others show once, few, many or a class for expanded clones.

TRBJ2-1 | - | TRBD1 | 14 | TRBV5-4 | CASSLTGASNEQFF | TGTGCCAGCAGCTTGACAGGGGCAAGCAATGAGCAGTTCTTC
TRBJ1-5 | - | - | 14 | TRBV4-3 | CASSQDFQNQPQHF | TGCGCCAGCAGCCAAGATTTCCAGAATCAGCCCCAGCATTTT
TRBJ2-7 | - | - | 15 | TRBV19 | CASSIGPHEMKEQYF | TGTGCCAGTAGTATAGGGCCGCATGAAATGAAGGAGCAGTACTTC
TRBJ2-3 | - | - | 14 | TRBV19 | CASSAGQSTDTQYF | TGTGCCAGTAGTGCGGGACAGAGCACAGATACGCAGTATTTT
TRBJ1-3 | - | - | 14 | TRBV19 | CASTLTGGGNTIYF | TGTGCCAGTACCCTGACAGGCGGAGGAAACACCATATATTTT
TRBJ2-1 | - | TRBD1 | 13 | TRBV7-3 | CASSLDRENEQFF | TGTGCCAGCAGCTTAGACAGGGAGAATGAGCAGTTCTTC
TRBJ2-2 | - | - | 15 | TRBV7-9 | CASSSGQTNTGELFF | TGTGCCAGCAGCTCTGGTCAGACGAACACCGGGGAGCTGTTTTTT
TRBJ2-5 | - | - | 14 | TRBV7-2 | CASSRHGLQETQYF | TGTGCCAGCAGCCGGCACGGACTGCAAGAGACCCAGTACTTC
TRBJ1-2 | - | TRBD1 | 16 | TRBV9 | CASSVGTGRKQYGYTF | TGTGCCAGCAGCGTAGGGACAGGGAGGAAACAGTATGGCTACACCTTC
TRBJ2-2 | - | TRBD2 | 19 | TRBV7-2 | CASTPIPQAGGSYWRELFF | TGTGCCAGCACCCCGATTCCGCAAGCGGGAGGTTCTTACTGGAGGGAGCTGTTTTTT
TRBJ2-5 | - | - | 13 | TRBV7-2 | CASSRDQQETQYF | TGTGCCAGCAGCAGGGACCAACAAGAGACCCAGTACTTC
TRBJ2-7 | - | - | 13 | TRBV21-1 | CASSQSYSYEQYF | TGTGCCAGCAGTCAAAGTTACAGCTACGAGCAGTACTTC
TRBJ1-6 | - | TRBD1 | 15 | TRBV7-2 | CASSLEGAGDSPLHF | TGTGCCAGCAGCTTAGAGGGGGCGGGGGATTCACCCCTCCACTTT
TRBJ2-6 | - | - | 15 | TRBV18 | CASSPGVGGANVLTF | TGTGCCAGCTCACCCGGAGTGGGTGGGGCCAACGTCCTGACTTTC
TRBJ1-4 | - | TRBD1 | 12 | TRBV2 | CASSPDREKLFF | TGTGCCAGCAGTCCGGACAGGGAAAAACTGTTTTTT
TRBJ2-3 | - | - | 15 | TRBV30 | CAWSPGLRGTDTQYF | TGTGCCTGGAGTCCAGGGCTAAGGGGCACAGATACGCAGTATTTT
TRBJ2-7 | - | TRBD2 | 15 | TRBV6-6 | CASSYRGTSANEQYF | TGTGCCAGCAGTTACCGAGGGACTAGCGCCAACGAGCAGTACTTC
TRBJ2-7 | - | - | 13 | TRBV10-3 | CAISGGGVYEQYF | TGTGCCATCAGTGGTGGAGGAGTCTACGAGCAGTACTTC
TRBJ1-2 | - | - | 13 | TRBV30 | CAWSTEELYGYTF | TGTGCCTGGAGTACAGAAGAACTATATGGCTACACCTTC
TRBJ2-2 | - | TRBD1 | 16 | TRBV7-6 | CASSSTGGTNTGELFF | TGTGCCAGCAGCTCGACAGGGGGGACGAACACCGGGGAGCTGTTTTTT
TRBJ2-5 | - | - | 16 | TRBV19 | CASSIENRGARETQYF | TGTGCCAGTAGTATAGAGAACCGGGGGGCACGGGAGACCCAGTACTTC
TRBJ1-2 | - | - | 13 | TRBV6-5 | CASSQNTNYGYTF | TGTGCCAGCAGTCAGAATACTAACTATGGCTACACCTTC
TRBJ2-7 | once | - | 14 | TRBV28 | CASKPPGLQREQYF | TGTGCCAGCAAACCTCCGGGACTGCAGAGGGAGCAGTACTTC
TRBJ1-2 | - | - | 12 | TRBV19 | CASKSDNYGYTF | TGTGCCAGCAAATCAGATAACTATGGCTACACCTTC
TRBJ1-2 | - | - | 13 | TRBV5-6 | CASRSTGHYGYTF | TGTGCCAGCAGATCGACAGGCCACTATGGCTACACCTTC
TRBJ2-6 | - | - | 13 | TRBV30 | CAWRGSGANVLTF | TGTGCCTGGAGGGGCTCTGGGGCCAACGTCCTGACTTTC
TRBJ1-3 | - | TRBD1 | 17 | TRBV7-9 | CASSLGTGDLSGNTIYF | TGTGCCAGCAGCTTAGGGACAGGGGACCTCTCTGGAAACACCATATATTTT
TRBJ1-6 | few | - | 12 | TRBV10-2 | CASSTGPQALHF | TGCGCCAGCAGTACAGGACCCCAGGCCCTCCACTTT
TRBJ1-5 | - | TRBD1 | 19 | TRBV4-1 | CASSQLSGKGQGGNQPQHF | TGCGCCAGCAGCCAATTGAGTGGTAAAGGACAGGGGGGCAATCAGCCCCAGCATTTT
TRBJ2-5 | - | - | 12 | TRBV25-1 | CATRLGRETQYF | TGTGCCACCCGACTAGGGCGGGAGACCCAGTACTTC
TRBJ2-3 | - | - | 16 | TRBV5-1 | CASSFGGGAGTDTQYF | TGCGCCAGCAGCTTTGGAGGGGGGGCCGGGACAGATACGCAGTATTTT
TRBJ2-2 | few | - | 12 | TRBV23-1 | CASRGEGGELFF | TGCGCCAGCAGGGGGGAAGGCGGGGAGCTGTTTTTT
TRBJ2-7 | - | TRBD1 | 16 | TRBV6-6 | CASSYSRAGGSYEQYF | TGTGCCAGCAGTTACTCTCGGGCAGGGGGCTCCTACGAGCAGTACTTC
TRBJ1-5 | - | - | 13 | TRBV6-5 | CASSNTGSQPQHF | TGTGCCAGCAGTAACACAGGTTCCCAGCCCCAGCATTTT
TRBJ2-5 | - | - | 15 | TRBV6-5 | CASSYSRHPGETQYF | TGTGCCAGCAGTTACTCGCGGCACCCGGGGGAGACCCAGTACTTC
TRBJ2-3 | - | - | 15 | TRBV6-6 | CASTQFATGTDTQYF | TGTGCCAGCACCCAATTCGCGACTGGCACAGATACGCAGTATTTT
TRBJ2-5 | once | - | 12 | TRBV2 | CASRRVGTPEYF | TGTGCCAGCAGGAGAGTTGGGACTCCGGAGTACTTC
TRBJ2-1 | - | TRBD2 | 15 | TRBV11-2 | CASSPPGPRGSEQFF | TGTGCCAGCAGCCCACCGGGACCCCGCGGGAGTGAGCAGTTCTTC
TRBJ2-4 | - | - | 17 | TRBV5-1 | CASSLAQEGGSKNIQYF | TGCGCCAGCAGCTTGGCCCAGGAGGGGGGATCCAAAAACATTCAGTACTTC
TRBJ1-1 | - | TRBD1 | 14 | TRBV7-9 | CASSTRTGNTEAFF | TGTGCCAGCAGCACCCGGACAGGGAACACTGAAGCTTTCTTT